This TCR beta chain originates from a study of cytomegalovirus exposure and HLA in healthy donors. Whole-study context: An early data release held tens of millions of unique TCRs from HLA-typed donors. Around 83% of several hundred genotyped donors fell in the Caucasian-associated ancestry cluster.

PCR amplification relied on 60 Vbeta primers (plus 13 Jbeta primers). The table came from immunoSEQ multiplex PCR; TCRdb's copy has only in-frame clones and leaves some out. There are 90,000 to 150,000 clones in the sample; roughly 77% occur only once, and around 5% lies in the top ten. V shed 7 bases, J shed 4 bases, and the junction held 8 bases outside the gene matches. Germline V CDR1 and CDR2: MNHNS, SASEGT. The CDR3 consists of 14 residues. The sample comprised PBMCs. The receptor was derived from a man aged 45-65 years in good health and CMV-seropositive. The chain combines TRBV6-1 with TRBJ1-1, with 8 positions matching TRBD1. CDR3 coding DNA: TGTGCCAGCACCGAACAGGGGGTCGGCACTGAAGCTTTCTTT. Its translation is CASTEQGVGTEAFF.